Shown below are 26 T cell receptor beta chains from a single sample sequenced in a study of cytomegalovirus exposure and HLA in healthy donors. It was with 60 Vbeta and 13 Jbeta primers that the PCR ran. TCRdb's copy holds only in-frame clones and misses some; the assay was immunoSEQ multiplex PCR. The sample has 250,000 or so clones, roughly 91% seen once. The sequenced material came from PBMCs. These receptors were taken from a girl aged 2-10 years in good health and CMV-seronegative.

The chain employs TRBV6-1 and TRBJ2-7; 11 nucleotides agree with TRBD2. This CDR3 comprises 15 residues. Germline lookup yields CDR1 MNHNS and CDR2 SASEGT. J lost 2 bases, V lost 5 bases, and 5 bases had no gene match. CDR3 sequence reads: CASSPLAGATYEQYF. In DNA form, the CDR3 reads TGTGCCAGCAGTCCACTAGCGGGGGCTACCTACGAGCAGTACTTC.

The chain employs TRBV5-4 and TRBJ2-2; TRBD2 aligns across 8 bases. Unmatched junction bases numbered 8, after V lost 0 bases and J lost 7 bases. This CDR3 has 16 residues. Germline assignment: CDR1 SGHNT and CDR2 YYREEE (reference sequence). CDR3 residues: CASSLAGGGHNGELFF. The CDR3 nucleotides are TGTGCCAGCAGCTTGGCCGGGGGGGGGCATAACGGGGAGCTGTTTTTT. Supplemented by reference TRBV5-4 and TRBJ2-2, the full variable domain reads ETGVTQSPTHLIKTRGQQVTLRCSSQSGHNTVSWYQQALGQGPQFIFQYYREEENGRGNFPPRFSGLQFPNYSSELNVNALELDDSALYLCASSLAGGGHNGELFFGEGSRLTVL.

CDR3 coding DNA: TGTGCCAGCAGCCCGGGTCTCGGCCACGAGCAGTACTTC. Translation gives CASSPGLGHEQYF. The chain recombines TRBV7-9 with TRBJ2-7; the D is unclear. Germline V gene sequence: CDR1 SEHNR, CDR2 FQNEAQ (reference sequence). Trimming pared 5 bases from V and 5 bases from J, leaving 13 bases between. The CDR3 runs 13 residues.

The chain links TRBV20-1 to TRBJ2-1; weak D call: TRBD2 (5 bases). The CDR3 contains 10 residues. Trimming removed 6 bases at V and 8 bases at J, with 8 bases between. Germline V CDR1 and CDR2: DFQATT, SNEGSKA (reference sequence). As DNA, the CDR3 is TGCAGTGCAACGGGGTATGAGCAGTTCTTC. Amino acids: CSATGYEQFF.

V is TRBV25-1 and J is TRBJ1-2, with TRBD1 identical over 8 bases. This CDR3 region has 13 residues. V dropped 4 bases and J dropped 4; count of bases not matched to a gene: 2. Germline CDR1 and CDR2: MGHDK and SYGVNS. CDR3 sequence (DNA): TGTGCCAGCAGTGTACAGGGGGGCTATGGCTACACCTTC. Protein product: CASSVQGGYGYTF.

The rearrangement uses TRBV9 and TRBJ2-1; D unresolved. CDR1 and CDR2 from the germline V gene are SGDLS and YYNGEE. The V end lost 0 bases, the J end lost 10 bases, and 11 bases lay between the germline ends. The CDR3 extends over 13 amino acids. CDR3 nucleotides: TGTGCCAGCAGCGTAGCTCTAGGATGGGAGCAGTTCTTC. Translated: CASSVALGWEQFF.

The chain is built from TRBV30 and TRBJ2-2; TRBD2 matches at 10 bases. The CDR3 is 15 amino acids. Germline CDR1 GTSNPN, CDR2 SVGIG (reference sequence). With V trimmed by 0 bases and J by 6 bases, 4 bases remained unmatched. The CDR3, as DNA: TGTGCCTGGAGTGTCCAGCGGGGGGGCGCCGGGGAGCTGTTTTTT. Translating gives CAWSVQRGGAGELFF.

The rearrangement joins TRBV29-1 to TRBJ1-2, with TRBD1 as a possible D gene (6 bases). The CDR3 extends over 10 amino acids. Germline V gene data show CDR1 as SQVTM and CDR2 as ANQGSEA. The CDR3 coding sequence is TGCGGGACAATCTCCTATGGCTACACCTTC. Its translation is CGTISYGYTF.

The chain joins TRBV6-6 to TRBJ1-1; TRBD1 is a possible D gene (6 bases). The V end lost 4 bases, the J end lost 4 bases, and 7 bases lay between the germline ends. The CDR3 loop spans 12 amino acids. The germline gives CDR1 MNHNY, CDR2 SVGAGI (reference sequence). The CDR3 spells CASSSRGTEAFF. In DNA form, the CDR3 reads TGTGCCAGCAGTTCCAGGGGCACTGAAGCTTTCTTT.

This sequence joins TRBV28 and TRBJ2-7; D gene ambiguous. CDR3 length: 14 residues. V dropped 2 bases and J dropped 0 bases, with 8 bases sitting between them. In germline, CDR1 is MDHEN, CDR2 SYDVKM. The CDR3 reads CASSLPHTSYEQYF. For the CDR3, the DNA is TGTGCCAGCAGTTTACCACATACCTCCTACGAGCAGTACTTC.

The chain combines TRBV2 with TRBJ2-5; D is possibly TRBD1 (6 bases). Germline V gene data show CDR1 as SNHLY and CDR2 as FYNNEI. The CDR3 is made up of 12 amino acids. Trimming took off 3 bases at V and 9 bases at J, with 11 bases between the two ends. The CDR3 nucleotides read TGTGCCAGCAGTGACAGGGGCTTGGCCCAGTACTTC. Translation: CASSDRGLAQYF.

This clone was observed a single time. The V gene is TRBV30, the J gene TRBJ2-2; TRBD2 is a possible D gene (5 bases). Germline lookup yields CDR1 GTSNPN and CDR2 SVGIG (reference sequence). V was pared by 3 bases and J by 7 bases, with 12 bases between. This CDR3 has 13 amino acids. CDR3 loop: CAWSPRENGELFF. DNA of the CDR3: TGTGCCTGGAGCCCCCGGGAAAACGGGGAGCTGTTTTTT.

The chain combines TRBV19 with TRBJ1-5; D is undetermined. V was cut by 7 bases and J by 7 bases, with 11 bases left in between. Germline values: CDR1 LNHDA, CDR2 SQIVND (reference sequence). This CDR3 has 12 residues. The chain's CDR3 is CASTLGGQPQHF. As DNA, the CDR3 is TGTGCCAGTACTCTTGGAGGACAGCCCCAGCATTTT.

The chain uses TRBV21-1 and TRBJ2-1; TRBD2 is taken as the D call from the table, unchecked against the DNA. TRBV21-1 is labeled a pseudogene. There are 15 residues in the CDR3. The CDR3 region is CASSKVKRDSNEQFF. CDR3 DNA sequence: TGTGCCAGCAGCAAAGTTAAGCGGGACTCGAATGAGCAGTTCTTC.

V is TRBV19 and J is TRBJ2-1; D unclear. Germline-derived CDR1 and CDR2 are LNHDA and SQIVND (reference sequence). V was clipped by 10 bases and J by 7 bases, with 14 bases between them. This CDR3 has 12 amino acids. CDR3 sequence reads: CATGVPRNEQFF. The CDR3 DNA reads TGTGCCACCGGAGTCCCTCGGAATGAGCAGTTCTTC.

The chain joins TRBV30 to TRBJ1-6; TRBD1 matches at 7 bases. With 2 bases clipped from V and 7 bases from J, the junction kept 8 bases outside the gene matches. The CDR3 consists of 15 residues. Germline CDR1 is GTSNPN and CDR2 is SVGIG (reference sequence). The CDR3 nucleotides are TGTGCCTGGAGTCCCACCGGGACAGCAAATTCACCCCTCCACTTT. Protein sequence: CAWSPTGTANSPLHF.

This clone was detected a few times. The chain carries TRBV4-1 and TRBJ1-1; 8 bases agree with TRBD1. J was trimmed by 4 bases and V by 0 bases; bases with no gene match: 13. This CDR3 has 18 residues. Germline CDR1 and CDR2: MGHRA and YSYEKL. For the CDR3, the DNA is TGCGCCAGCAGCCAAGATCCTAGGACCGGACAGGGTTCCACTGAAGCTTTCTTT. It translates to CASSQDPRTGQGSTEAFF.

CDR3 sequence reads: CASSYGAGPYEQYF. The CDR3 nucleotides are TGTGCCAGCAGTTACGGGGCCGGGCCCTACGAGCAGTACTTC. This chain uses TRBV6-6 with TRBJ2-7; maybe TRBD1 (5 bases). Trimming left V 2 bases short and J 2 bases short, with 10 bases between. From germline, CDR1 is MNHNY and CDR2 SVGAGI (reference sequence). The CDR3 has 14 amino acids.

The V call is TRBV10-2, the J call TRBJ2-5, with a possible D match to TRBD1 (5 bases). CDR1 is WSHSY and CDR2 is SAAADI in the germline V gene. Trimming shortened V by 3 bases and J by 3 bases, and 11 bases separated the two germline ends. This CDR3 comprises 14 residues. The CDR3 sequence is CASSEPREEETQYF. DNA of the CDR3: TGCGCCAGCAGTGAACCCAGGGAAGAAGAGACCCAGTACTTC.

The V call is TRBV28, the J call TRBJ2-2; 11 bases line up with TRBD1. The V and J ends lost 7 bases and 7 bases, in that order; junction bases with no gene match: 8. Per the germline V gene, CDR1 is MDHEN and CDR2 is SYDVKM. This CDR3 region has 15 residues. CDR3 DNA sequence: TGTGCCAGCATCCCTCAGGGGACAGGGGGCGGGGAGCTGTTTTTT. It translates to CASIPQGTGGGELFF.

The V and J genes are TRBV7-6 and TRBJ2-7, with 12 positions matching TRBD2. In germline, CDR1 is SGHVS, CDR2 FNYEAQ. Trimming took 2 bases from V and 2 from J; bases not matched to a gene: 1. This CDR3 is 15 amino acids long. The CDR3 region has the DNA TGTGCCAGCAGCTTACTAGCGGGAGGGCCCTACGAGCAGTACTTC. It is translated as CASSLLAGGPYEQYF.

A note on this clone: This CDR3 fails to terminate in the conserved phenylalanine or tryptophan, so it likely reflects a read error. The DNA is omitted, as the CDR3 cannot be located on it reliably, and the CDR3 follows TCRdb's listing. The rearrangement joins TRBV6-1 to TRBJ1-3. The CDR3 length equals 13 residues, ends included. Germline CDR1 MNHNS, CDR2 SASEGT. CDR3 residues: CASSETPGGVQAV.

The chain uses TRBV6-5 and TRBJ1-1; D unclear. This CDR3 region has 14 residues. V was pared by 6 bases and J by 3 bases, with 14 bases between. Germline loops: CDR1 MNHEY, CDR2 SVGAGI. This chain's CDR3 is CASSQRGLDTEAFF. In DNA, the CDR3 is TGTGCCAGCAGCCAGAGAGGGTTGGACACTGAAGCTTTCTTT.

Comments on this clone: The sample carries other DNA sequences with the same CDR3. V usage is TRBV29-1 and J usage is TRBJ1-1; the D gene is possibly TRBD1 (5 bases). This CDR3 has 12 amino acids. The germline V gene has CDR1 SQVTM and CDR2 ANQGSEA. Trimming left V 4 bases short and J 2 bases short, with 8 bases between. CDR3 nucleotide sequence: TGCAGCGTTGTTAGGGGAAACACTGAAGCTTTCTTT. Translated, it gives CSVVRGNTEAFF.

The chain joins TRBV5-4 to TRBJ2-7; 9 nucleotides match TRBD2. CDR3 length equals 16 residues. Germline CDR1 reads SGHNT; CDR2 reads YYREEE (reference sequence). The V segment lost 5 bases and the J segment 1 base; nucleotides outside the gene matches: 10. CDR3 nucleotides: TGTGCCAGCAGTGGTGGGCGGGGGGGAAGGTCCTACGAGCAGTACTTC. Translated, it gives CASSGGRGGRSYEQYF.

This clone was observed once. This chain uses TRBV13 with TRBJ1-2; weak D call: TRBD1 (5 bases). The CDR3 consists of 11 residues. Germline lookup yields CDR1 PRHDT and CDR2 FYEKMQ (reference sequence). The ends were cut back, 8 bases at V and 8 bases at J, with 12 bases in the middle. The CDR3 region is CASGDSYGYTF. Here the CDR3 DNA reads TGTGCCAGCGGAGACAGCTACGGCTACACCTTC.